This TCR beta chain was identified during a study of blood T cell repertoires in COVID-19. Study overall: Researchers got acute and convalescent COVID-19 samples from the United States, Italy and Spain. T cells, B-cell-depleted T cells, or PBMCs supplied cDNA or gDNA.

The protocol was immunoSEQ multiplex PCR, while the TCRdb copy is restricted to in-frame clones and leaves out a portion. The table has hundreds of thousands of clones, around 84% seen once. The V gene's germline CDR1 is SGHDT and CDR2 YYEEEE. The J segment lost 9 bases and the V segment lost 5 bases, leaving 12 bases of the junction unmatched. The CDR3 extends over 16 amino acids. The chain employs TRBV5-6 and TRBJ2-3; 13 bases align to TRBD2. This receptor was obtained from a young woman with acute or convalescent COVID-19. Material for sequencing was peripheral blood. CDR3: CASRGGLAGAGGTQYF. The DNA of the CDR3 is TGTGCCAGCAGAGGAGGACTAGCGGGAGCTGGTGGGACGCAGTATTTT. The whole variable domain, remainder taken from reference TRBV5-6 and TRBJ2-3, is DAGVTQSPTHLIKTRGQQVTLRCSPKSGHDTVSWYQQALGQGPQFIFQYYEEEERQRGNFPDRFSGHQFPNYSSELNVNALLLGDSALYLCASRGGLAGAGGTQYFGPGTRLTVL.